Reported below is one T cell receptor (beta chain). The antigen is unknown. The data stem from a study of radiation and T cells in renal cell carcinoma. Overall study findings and caveats: Pretreatment tumor biopsies were lacking, so baseline clonotypes are unknown. In blood, top tumor clones expanded by 2 weeks, shrinking by 4.

Germline V gives CDR1 LNHDA, CDR2 SQIVND (reference sequence). The CDR3 consists of 14 residues. With V trimmed by 8 bases and J by 3 bases, 5 bases remained unmatched. Time point given: baseline pretreatment blood. Described treatment: 15 Gy SBRT to primary tumor, nephrectomy 4 weeks later. Serial blood draws occurred at baseline and 2 and 4 weeks post-SBRT. The tumor was a clear cell renal cell carcinoma. Assay used: immunoSEQ multiplex PCR; TCRdb lists only in-frame clones, some missing. Found here are 45,000 to 65,000 clones, approximately 84% of them singletons; the top ten hold about 7.1%. The origin of this receptor is a man between 60 and 70 years old with renal cell carcinoma. V and J are TRBV19 and TRBJ2-3; TRBD2 agrees at 10 bases. Sequencing was performed on blood, taken from a patient whose treatment included radiotherapy and nephrectomy. CDR3: CASAQREGTDTQYF. In DNA, the CDR3 is TGTGCCAGTGCCCAGCGGGAGGGGACAGATACGCAGTATTTT.